The text below deals with one T cell receptor beta chain. Its antigen is not yet known. Nothing much larger sits one base from this clone, and base qualities are not available. Receptor amplification or capture employed the immunoSEQ multiplex PCR assay. Rearranged TCR beta chain sequences were amplified with the hsTCRB Kit following the manufacturer's protocol. An Illumina MiSeq was used to sequence the TCRB libraries. Per the authors' processing: The kit vendor's proprietary platform handled demultiplexing, trimming and gene mapping. TCRdb provides this immuneACCESS table in a form limited to in-frame rearrangements. Some clones are lacking; in checked studies, under half of them reflect an unresolved V gene, and why the rest are absent is not known. The V and J calls and clone size come from that table; D and trimming were worked out from the DNA. Counted in this sample were about 66,000 clones; about 86% of them appeared once. The ten largest clones represent approximately 2.6% of the sample.

Interpreted using the paper, the time point label stands for: baseline, week 1 (first vaccination visit). According to the study, the label for this sample's treatment or condition signals: pre-vaccination baseline after standard-of-care therapy. Newly diagnosed WHO grade 3 or 4 IDH1-mutant astrocytomas showing loss of nuclear ATRX were present in the donors. The samples were drawn from NOA16, a multicentre, single-arm, open-label phase I trial in Germany that tested a mutant IDH1 peptide vaccine in humans for the first time. Blood drawn at visit V03 was used as the baseline sample for immunogenicity testing. Genomic DNA for TCRB sequencing was extracted from EDTA blood using the DNeasy Blood and Tissue Kit. The source of the sample is a study of a mutant IDH1 vaccine in newly diagnosed glioma (dated by TCRdb to the early 2020s). Background for the entire study: Of the approximately 33 treated patients, approximately 60% were male and roughly 38% were female, and a mean age of roughly 37 years was recorded. Before enrollment, patients had received standard therapy of radiotherapy alone, temozolomide alone, or radiochemotherapy with temozolomide; most received the combination. Six visits were used for peripheral blood collection: V03 (baseline), V05, V07, V10, V12 and V13. Longitudinal TCRB deep sequencing was done for fewer than 30 treated patients, wherever samples were available for exploratory analyses. The study at large found these results: No apparent relationship was observed between pseudoprogression and alterations in the top peripheral T cell clonotypes detected by TCRB sequencing. It was noted by the authors that analyses of patient blood samples could not be reproduced owing to sample limitations. Immune responses induced by the vaccine were seen in around 93% of patients across multiple MHC alleles. Selection of PBMC samples for TCRB deep sequencing was based on availability.

The CDR3, from cysteine to phenylalanine, totals 19 residues. Only the CDR3 DNA is retained, 57 bases long and in frame from the first base. V and J lose 1 base and 0 bases, and a span of 21 bases separates them. Sequences SEHNR (CDR1) and FQNEAQ (CDR2) are obtained from the germline V gene (reference sequence). In this chain, TRBV7-9 is recombined with TRBJ1-1, with the identity of the D gene unclear. The source of this sequence is a man aged 25 to 45 with glioma. The specimen comprised PBMCs, sampled from a glioma patient treated with radiotherapy, temozolomide or both. The encoded CDR3 is CASSLGLGQSGEMNTEAFF. The DNA sequence reads TGTGCCAGCAGCTTAGGGTTGGGCCAATCAGGAGAGATGAACACTGAAGCTTTCTTT.